These T cell receptor beta chains were read from a single sample in a study of CD8 T cells in Susac syndrome. A single record per CDR3 protein comes from TCRdb applying MiXCR to the immunoSEQ multiplex PCR reads. The data show around 300,000 distinct CDR3 sequences, about 90% seen once. Sample: CD4+ T cells from PBMCs. The receptors come from a human donor with multiple sclerosis. Both conserved end residues are part of each CDR3. The D gene is left open where the match is weak. Rows may omit the clone size; those that give it use once, few, many or a size class.

D: TRBD2; size: .; V: TRBV18; J: TRBJ2-3; CDR3: CASSVLAGGTTDTQYF; DNA: TGTGCCAGCTCGGTCCTAGCGGGGGGCACCACAGATACGCAGTATTTT
D: .; size: once; V: TRBV6-5; J: TRBJ2-7; CDR3: CASSYYRVGQPNLPNYEQYF; DNA: TGTGCCAGCAGTTACTATAGGGTCGGGCAGCCAAACTTACCGAACTACGAGCAGTACTTC
D: .; size: .; V: TRBV30; J: TRBJ2-3; CDR3: CAWSIYGPDTQYF; DNA: TGTGCCTGGAGTATCTACGGACCTGATACGCAGTATTTT
D: .; size: .; V: TRBV5-5; J: TRBJ2-2; CDR3: CASSLQGSPPGELFF; DNA: TGTGCCAGCAGCTTACAGGGTTCTCCACCCGGGGAGCTGTTTTTT
D: TRBD2; size: .; V: TRBV6-1; J: TRBJ2-5; CDR3: CASGRGLAIGETQYF; DNA: TGTGCCAGCGGTCGTGGACTAGCGATCGGAGAGACCCAGTACTTC
D: .; size: .; V: TRBV28; J: TRBJ1-2; CDR3: CASSPFRGIYGYTF; DNA: TGTGCCAGCAGTCCCTTTAGAGGGATCTATGGCTACACCTTC
D: .; size: .; V: TRBV7-2; J: TRBJ1-2; CDR3: CASSLVEGTHGYTF; DNA: TGTGCCAGCAGCTTAGTTGAAGGAACCCATGGCTACACCTTC
D: .; size: .; V: TRBV20-1; J: TRBJ2-7; CDR3: CSARYPGEGSYEQYF; DNA: TGCAGTGCTAGGTATCCGGGCGAGGGGTCCTACGAGCAATACTTC
D: .; size: .; V: TRBV5-1; J: TRBJ1-3; CDR3: CASSLEGRGAGNTIYF; DNA: TGCGCCAGCAGCTTGGAAGGCAGGGGAGCTGGAAACACCATATATTTT
D: .; size: .; V: TRBV7-9; J: TRBJ1-2; CDR3: CASSSPPAGRYGYTF; DNA: TGTGCCAGCAGCTCACCTCCGGCAGGGCGTTATGGCTACACCTTC
D: .; size: .; V: TRBV18; J: TRBJ2-5; CDR3: CASSPARETQYF; DNA: TGTGCCAGCTCACCAGCCCGGGAGACCCAGTACTTC
D: TRBD2; size: once; V: TRBV9; J: TRBJ2-7; CDR3: CASSPTSGGIYEQYF; DNA: TGTGCCAGCAGCCCTACTAGCGGGGGGATCTACGAGCAGTACTTC
D: .; size: .; V: TRBV18; J: TRBJ1-2; CDR3: CASSPRGNPQRGYTF; DNA: TGTGCCAGCTCACCACGAGGAAATCCCCAGAGGGGCTACACCTTC
D: TRBD1; size: .; V: TRBV18; J: TRBJ1-5; CDR3: CASSPDRANQPQHF; DNA: TGTGCCAGCTCACCCGACAGGGCAAATCAGCCCCAGCATTTT
D: TRBD2; size: .; V: TRBV20-1; J: TRBJ2-7; CDR3: CSACPPTSGGTYEQYF; DNA: TGCAGTGCTTGCCCCCCTACTAGCGGGGGGACCTACGAGCAGTACTTC
D: TRBD1; size: .; V: TRBV25-1; J: TRBJ1-2; CDR3: CASSEPGQGVYGYTF; DNA: TGTGCCAGCAGTGAACCGGGACAGGGGGTCTACGGCTACACCTTC
D: .; size: .; V: TRBV11-2; J: TRBJ1-4; CDR3: CASSLSAWEKLFF; DNA: TGTGCCAGCAGCTTATCGGCGTGGGAAAAACTGTTTTTT
D: TRBD2; size: .; V: TRBV7-8; J: TRBJ2-5; CDR3: CASSLRLAGGETQYF; DNA: TGTGCCAGCAGCCTCAGACTAGCGGGGGGAGAGACCCAGTACTTC
D: .; size: .; V: TRBV5-4; J: TRBJ2-1; CDR3: CASSSAKSSYNEQFF; DNA: TGTGCCAGCAGCTCTGCGAAGAGCTCCTACAATGAGCAGTTCTTC
D: .; size: .; V: TRBV12-3/TRBV12-4; J: TRBJ1-1; CDR3: CASSQAGGGYTEAFF; DNA: TGTGCCAGCAGCCAAGCCGGGGGGGGCTACACTGAAGCTTTCTTT
D: .; size: .; V: TRBV23-1; J: TRBJ2-7; CDR3: CASSPFRAFPYEQYF; DNA: TGCGCCAGCAGTCCCTTCAGGGCCTTCCCCTACGAGCAGTACTTC
D: .; size: .; V: TRBV7-2; J: TRBJ1-5; CDR3: CASSSDGKGNQPQHF; DNA: TGTGCCAGCAGTTCGGACGGCAAGGGCAATCAGCCCCAGCATTTT
D: .; size: .; V: TRBV29-1; J: TRBJ1-6; CDR3: CSPPTSLNSPLHF; DNA: TGCAGCCCCCCTACCAGCTTAAATTCACCCCTCCACTTT
D: TRBD2; size: .; V: TRBV2; J: TRBJ2-5; CDR3: CASSSLAGIQETQYF; DNA: TGTGCCAGCAGTTCCCTAGCGGGGATACAAGAGACCCAGTACTTC
D: TRBD2; size: .; V: TRBV5-1; J: TRBJ2-3; CDR3: CASEPGLAGTPDTQYF; DNA: TGCGCCAGCGAGCCCGGACTAGCGGGTACACCGGATACGCAGTATTTT
D: .; size: .; V: TRBV5-1; J: TRBJ2-2; CDR3: CASSQTRFQGGELFF; DNA: TGCGCCAGCAGCCAAACTAGGTTTCAGGGCGGGGAGCTGTTTTTT
D: .; size: .; V: TRBV18; J: TRBJ1-2; CDR3: CASSPVPSTGPSSNYGYTF; DNA: TGTGCCAGCTCACCAGTTCCTTCGACGGGACCTAGCTCTAACTATGGCTACACCTTC
D: .; size: .; V: TRBV18; J: TRBJ1-3; CDR3: CASSPPGAGNTIYF; DNA: TGTGCCAGCTCACCACCAGGGGCTGGAAACACCATATATTTT
D: TRBD2; size: .; V: TRBV23-1; J: TRBJ2-2; CDR3: CARLFGAHGSSGKGLGELFF; DNA: TGCGCCAGGTTGTTCGGCGCCCACGGATCTAGCGGGAAGGGCCTCGGGGAGCTGTTTTTT
D: .; size: once; V: TRBV12-3/TRBV12-4; J: TRBJ1-2; CDR3: CASSLDGENYGYTF; DNA: TGTGCCAGCAGTCTCGACGGGGAAAACTATGGCTACACCTTC
D: .; size: .; V: TRBV6-2/TRBV6-3; J: TRBJ2-3; CDR3: CAADTQYF; DNA: TGTGCGGCAGATACGCAGTATTTT
D: .; size: .; V: TRBV18; J: TRBJ2-5; CDR3: CASSPDLGETQYF; DNA: TGTGCCAGCTCTCCGGACTTAGGGGAGACCCAGTACTTC
D: TRBD1; size: .; V: TRBV5-4; J: TRBJ2-3; CDR3: CASSLDRVSTDTQYF; DNA: TGTGCCAGCAGTCTCGACAGGGTCAGCACAGATACGCAGTATTTT
D: .; size: .; V: TRBV20-1; J: TRBJ2-3; CDR3: CSARVGSGTDTQYF; DNA: TGCAGTGCTAGAGTAGGAAGCGGCACAGATACGCAGTATTTT
D: TRBD2; size: .; V: TRBV13; J: TRBJ2-2; CDR3: CASSLETSGRDHTGELFF; DNA: TGTGCCAGCAGCTTAGAAACTAGCGGGAGAGACCACACCGGGGAGCTGTTTTTT
D: TRBD1; size: .; V: TRBV10-1; J: TRBJ2-7; CDR3: CASSGQGNEQYF; DNA: TGCGCCAGCAGTGGACAGGGGAACGAGCAGTACTTC
D: .; size: .; V: TRBV29-1; J: TRBJ1-4; CDR3: CSVEDEDGSREKLFF; DNA: TGCAGCGTTGAAGATGAAGACGGCAGCAGGGAAAAACTGTTTTTT
D: TRBD1; size: .; V: TRBV18; J: TRBJ2-2; CDR3: CASSRRDSNTGELFF; DNA: TGTGCCAGCTCACGCCGGGACAGCAACACCGGGGAGCTGTTTTTT
D: TRBD2; size: once; V: TRBV7-8; J: TRBJ2-5; CDR3: CASLQREVVETQYF; DNA: TGTGCCAGCCTACAGCGGGAGGTGGTGGAGACCCAGTACTTC
D: TRBD2; size: once; V: TRBV24-1; J: TRBJ2-1; CDR3: CATSDRLAGSYNEQFF; DNA: TGTGCCACCAGTGACAGACTAGCCGGCTCCTACAATGAGCAGTTCTTC
D: TRBD2; size: .; V: TRBV6-5; J: TRBJ2-1; CDR3: CASIASGRGGEQFF; DNA: TGTGCCAGCATCGCTAGCGGGAGGGGGGGTGAGCAGTTCTTC
D: .; size: .; V: TRBV7-2; J: TRBJ2-5; CDR3: CASSPRVETQYF; DNA: TGTGCCAGCAGCCCGAGGGTAGAGACCCAGTACTTC
D: .; size: .; V: TRBV11-2; J: TRBJ1-2; CDR3: CAIPTSLTNYGYTF; DNA: TGTGCCATTCCGACGAGCCTCACTAACTATGGCTACACCTTC
D: TRBD2; size: .; V: TRBV7-2; J: TRBJ2-3; CDR3: CASSLGTGLVDPTDTQYF; DNA: TGTGCCAGCAGCTTAGGCACCGGACTAGTCGATCCCACAGATACGCAGTATTTT
D: TRBD1; size: once; V: TRBV7-9; J: TRBJ1-2; CDR3: CASSGQGFEGYTF; DNA: TGTGCCAGCAGCGGACAGGGGTTCGAGGGCTACACCTTC
D: TRBD1; size: .; V: TRBV7-2; J: TRBJ1-6; CDR3: CASRPGQVLSPLHF; DNA: TGTGCCAGCAGACCCGGACAGGTGCTTTCACCCCTCCACTTT
D: .; size: once; V: TRBV10-3; J: TRBJ2-5; CDR3: CAISSAEETQYF; DNA: TGTGCCATCAGTTCAGCCGAAGAGACCCAGTACTTC
D: .; size: .; V: TRBV2; J: TRBJ1-4; CDR3: CASRRQALNEKLFF; DNA: TGTGCCAGCAGAAGACAGGCTCTAAATGAAAAACTGTTTTTT
D: .; size: once; V: TRBV6-6; J: TRBJ2-1; CDR3: CASSYREAYNEQFF; DNA: TGTGCCAGCAGTTACCGGGAAGCCTACAATGAGCAGTTCTTC
D: .; size: .; V: TRBV5-1; J: TRBJ1-1; CDR3: CASSLENTRGNTEAFF; DNA: TGCGCCAGCAGCTTGGAGAACACTCGGGGAAACACTGAAGCTTTCTTT
D: TRBD1; size: .; V: TRBV20-1; J: TRBJ2-3; CDR3: CSAPGQGFSPDTQYF; DNA: TGCAGTGCGCCGGGACAGGGATTTTCCCCAGATACGCAGTATTTT
D: .; size: .; V: TRBV18; J: TRBJ1-4; CDR3: CASSPGNNEKLFF; DNA: TGTGCCAGCTCACCAGGGAATAATGAAAAACTGTTTTTT
D: .; size: .; V: TRBV5-1; J: TRBJ2-2; CDR3: CASSLGRFGGELFF; DNA: TGCGCCAGCAGCCTCGGGCGGTTCGGCGGGGAGCTGTTTTTT
D: .; size: .; V: TRBV20-1; J: TRBJ2-4; CDR3: CSAQLESGKNIQYF; DNA: TGCAGTGCCCAACTAGAGTCGGGCAAAAACATTCAGTACTTC
D: TRBD2; size: .; V: TRBV7-3; J: TRBJ2-3; CDR3: CASSGLATDTQYF; DNA: TGTGCCAGCTCTGGACTAGCGACAGATACGCAGTATTTT
D: .; size: .; V: TRBV7-2; J: TRBJ2-2; CDR3: CASSLGSGAGKVFF; DNA: TGTGCCAGCAGCTTAGGAAGTGGTGCGGGCAAGGTGTTTTTT
D: .; size: .; V: TRBV4-3; J: TRBJ1-1; CDR3: CASSQTWNTEAFF; DNA: TGCGCCAGCAGCCAGACCTGGAACACTGAAGCTTTCTTT
D: .; size: .; V: TRBV14; J: TRBJ2-5; CDR3: CASSQDLLLTGRGTQYF; DNA: TGTGCCAGCAGCCAAGATCTGTTATTGACCGGGAGAGGGACCCAGTACTTC
D: .; size: .; V: TRBV20-1; J: TRBJ1-2; CDR3: CSARDPMGYGYTF; DNA: TGCAGTGCTAGAGATCCGATGGGCTATGGCTACACCTTC
D: TRBD2; size: .; V: TRBV7-2; J: TRBJ2-7; CDR3: CASSLDSGMSSYEQYF; DNA: TGTGCCAGCAGCTTAGATAGCGGGATGAGCTCCTACGAGCAGTACTTC